This TCR beta chain was documented in a study of cytomegalovirus exposure and HLA in healthy donors. Study-wide results and limits: CMV antigen specificity of a few CMV-associated chains was confirmed in vitro. Later analysis indicated greater clonal expansion among HLA-associated TCR beta chains than among equally common other chains. When presence/absence was analysed, sequencing depth was taken to be roughly uniform across donors.

It was with 60 Vbeta and 13 Jbeta primers that the PCR ran. TCRdb's table, derived via immunoSEQ multiplex PCR, lists solely in-frame clones and lacks some. The table lists roughly 100,000 clones, 70% to 85% of them singletons, with approximately 3.6% in the top ten. Comment on this clone: No antigen is known for it.

The ends were cut back, 2 bases at V and 0 bases at J, with 5 bases in the middle. The V gene's germline CDR1 is SGHVS and CDR2 FNYEAQ. The CDR3 has 14 amino acids. The source of this sequence is a man in his 60s in good health and CMV-seronegative. Sequencing input: PBMCs. This rearrangement joins TRBV7-6 to TRBJ1-5; D unresolved. The CDR3 loop is CASSLRGSNQPQHF. The CDR3 DNA follows: TGTGCCAGCAGCTTAAGAGGTAGCAATCAGCCCCAGCATTTT.